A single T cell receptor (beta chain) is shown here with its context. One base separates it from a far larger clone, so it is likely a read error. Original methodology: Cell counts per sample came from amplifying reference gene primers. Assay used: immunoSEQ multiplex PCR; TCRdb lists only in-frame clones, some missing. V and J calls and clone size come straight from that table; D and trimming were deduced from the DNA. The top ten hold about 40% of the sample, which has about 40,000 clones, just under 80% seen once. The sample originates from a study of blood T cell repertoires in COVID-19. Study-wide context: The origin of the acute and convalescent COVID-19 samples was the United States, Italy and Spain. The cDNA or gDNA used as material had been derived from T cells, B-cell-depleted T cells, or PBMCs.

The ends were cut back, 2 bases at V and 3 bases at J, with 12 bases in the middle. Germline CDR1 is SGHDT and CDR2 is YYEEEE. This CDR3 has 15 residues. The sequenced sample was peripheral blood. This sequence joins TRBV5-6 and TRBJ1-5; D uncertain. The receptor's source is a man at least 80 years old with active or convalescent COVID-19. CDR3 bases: TGTGCCAGCAGCTTAACCGGACTGGACAATCAGCCCCAGCATTTT. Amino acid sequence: CASSLTGLDNQPQHF.